This entry lists 3 T cell receptor beta chains sequenced from one sample in a study of blood T cell repertoires in COVID-19. Produced via immunoSEQ multiplex PCR; TCRdb's table is partial and in-frame only. The data contain approximately 250,000 clones, 85% to 90% of them singletons. Sequences were obtained from peripheral blood. The receptors originated from a man aged 18 to 30 with active or convalescent COVID-19.

V gene TRBV7-2 combines with J gene TRBJ2-2, with a tentative D call TRBD1 (5 bases). The CDR3 length is 16 residues. V lost 2 bases, J lost 6 bases, and 16 bases lay in between. The V gene's germline CDR1 is SGHTA and CDR2 FQGNSA. The CDR3 region has the DNA TGTGCCAGCAGCTTAAACAGGCATAGAGGATCCGGGGAGCTGTTTTTT. Translated, it gives CASSLNRHRGSGELFF.

The rearrangement joins TRBV28 to TRBJ1-1, with TRBD1 matching 7 bases. CDR1 MDHEN and CDR2 SYDVKM come from the germline V gene. Trimming at V came to 4 bases and at J to 5 bases, leaving 10 bases not matched to a gene. This CDR3 is 15 amino acids long. CDR3 DNA sequence: TGTGCCAGCAGTTGGAATCGACAGGGCGGGACTGAAGCTTTCTTT. Translated, it gives CASSWNRQGGTEAFF.

J is TRBJ2-1 and V is TRBV12-3 or TRBV12-4, with 8 bases fitting TRBD2. This CDR3 comprises 13 residues. V shed 5 bases, J shed 6 bases, and the junction held 3 bases outside the gene matches. In DNA, the CDR3 is TGTGCCAGCAGTCCGCGGGGGGCCAATGAGCAGTTCTTC. It is translated as CASSPRGANEQFF.